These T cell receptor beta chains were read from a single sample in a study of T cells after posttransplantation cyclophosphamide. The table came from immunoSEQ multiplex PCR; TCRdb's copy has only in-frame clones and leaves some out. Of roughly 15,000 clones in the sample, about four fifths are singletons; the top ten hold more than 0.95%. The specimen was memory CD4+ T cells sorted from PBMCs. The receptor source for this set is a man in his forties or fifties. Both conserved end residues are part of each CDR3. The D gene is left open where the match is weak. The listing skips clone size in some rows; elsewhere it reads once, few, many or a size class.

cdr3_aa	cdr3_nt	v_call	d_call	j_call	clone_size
CASSRPAYIGRLGEKLFF	TGTGCCAGCAGCCGCCCGGCCTATATAGGTCGACTCGGTGAAAAACTGTTTTTT	TRBV11-2	NA	TRBJ1-4	few
CASIRGWRDSYEQYF	TGTGCCAGCATACGAGGGTGGAGAGACTCCTACGAGCAGTACTTC	TRBV2	NA	TRBJ2-7	NA
CASSLYLNQPQHF	TGTGCCAGCAGCTTATACCTAAATCAGCCCCAGCATTTT	TRBV7-2	NA	TRBJ1-5	NA
CASSLRLSGANVLTF	TGTGCCAGCAGCCTCAGACTGTCTGGGGCCAACGTCCTGACTTTC	TRBV5-6	NA	TRBJ2-6	NA
CASSSTRGQGSLAFF	TGTGCCAGCAGCTCTACCCGGGGACAGGGAAGTTTAGCTTTCTTT	TRBV11-2	TRBD1	TRBJ1-1	NA
CASAVYSNQPQHF	TGTGCTAGTGCAGTTTATAGCAATCAGCCCCAGCATTTT	TRBV12-5	NA	TRBJ1-5	NA
CASSLRLSGTDTQYF	TGTGCCAGCAGCCTCCGACTATCTGGCACAGATACGCAGTATTTT	TRBV4-2	NA	TRBJ2-3	NA
CASSLVGARGYTF	TGTGCCAGCAGCTTAGTAGGGGCGCGTGGCTACACCTTC	TRBV7-8	NA	TRBJ1-2	NA
CASSRRRGMEDEQFF	TGTGCCAGTAGTAGGAGGAGGGGAATGGAGGATGAGCAGTTCTTC	TRBV19	NA	TRBJ2-1	NA
CASSPRVGTEAFF	TGTGCCAGCAGCCCCAGGGTGGGGACTGAAGCTTTCTTT	TRBV7-2	NA	TRBJ1-1	NA
CASSRGGGNYGYTF	TGTGCCAGTAGTAGGGGGGGCGGGAACTATGGCTACACCTTC	TRBV19	NA	TRBJ1-2	few
CASGTGTGGYTF	TGTGCCAGCGGGACAGGGACCGGTGGCTACACCTTC	TRBV7-9	TRBD1	TRBJ1-2	NA
CASSYLGQGYRSPLHF	TGTGCCAGCAGTTACCTGGGACAGGGGTATCGATCACCCCTCCACTTT	TRBV28	TRBD1	TRBJ1-6	NA
CASSQEFGRGYEQYF	TGCGCCAGCAGCCAAGAGTTTGGACGGGGCTACGAGCAGTACTTC	TRBV4-1	NA	TRBJ2-7	once
CASSPTTGGGTDTQYF	TGTGCCAGCAGCCCAACAACGGGCGGAGGGACAGATACGCAGTATTTT	TRBV7-3	NA	TRBJ2-3	NA
CSVVPLGGNTEAFF	TGCAGCGTTGTACCCTTAGGGGGCAACACTGAAGCTTTCTTT	TRBV29-1	TRBD1	TRBJ1-1	NA
CASSPQTGVGEQFF	TGTGCCAGTAGTCCTCAGACAGGGGTGGGTGAGCAGTTCTTC	TRBV19	TRBD1	TRBJ2-1	large
CASREQPNYGYTF	TGTGCCAGCCGGGAGCAACCTAACTATGGCTACACCTTC	TRBV5-4	NA	TRBJ1-2	NA
CASSPGLALSYEQYF	TGTGCCAGCAGCCCCGGACTAGCGCTGTCCTACGAGCAGTACTTC	TRBV11-3	TRBD2	TRBJ2-7	NA
CASSTSQSRAFF	TGTGCCAGCAGTACAAGTCAGTCTAGAGCTTTCTTT	TRBV6-1	NA	TRBJ1-1	NA
CASTREAGGYTQYF	TGTGCCAGCACACGTGAAGCGGGAGGGTATACGCAGTATTTT	TRBV7-3	TRBD2	TRBJ2-3	NA
CAWSVFRNEQFF	TGTGCCTGGAGTGTATTTCGCAATGAGCAGTTCTTC	TRBV30	NA	TRBJ2-1	NA
CAWSKGGRSTDTQYF	TGTGCCTGGAGTAAGGGCGGGCGGAGCACAGATACGCAGTATTTT	TRBV30	NA	TRBJ2-3	NA
CASSLSGDRNNEQFF	TGTGCCAGCAGCTTAAGCGGGGACAGAAACAATGAGCAGTTCTTC	TRBV7-3	NA	TRBJ2-1	NA
CAWSVWGLAASGELFF	TGTGCCTGGAGTGTTTGGGGACTAGCGGCCTCCGGGGAGCTGTTTTTT	TRBV30	TRBD2	TRBJ2-2	NA
CASSLVEGAETQYF	TGTGCCAGCAGTCTCGTCGAGGGGGCGGAGACCCAGTACTTC	TRBV5-5	TRBD1	TRBJ2-5	NA